Presented here are 16 T cell receptor beta chains from one specimen sequenced in a study of CD8 T cells in Susac syndrome. Random hexamers were used to reverse transcribe the RNA input (about 0.45 to 1 ug). One entry per CDR3 protein results from TCRdb running MiXCR on the immunoSEQ multiplex PCR reads. The repertoire holds around 170,000 distinct CDR3 sequences, with approximately 96% as singletons. Sequenced sample: CD4+ T cells from PBMCs. The source of these receptors is a human donor with Susac syndrome.

V is TRBV28 and J is TRBJ2-7; 7 bases are a match to TRBD2. The length of the CDR3 is 14 residues. J was trimmed by 7 bases and V by 0 bases; bases with no gene match: 6. Per the germline V gene, CDR1 is MDHEN and CDR2 is SYDVKM. This CDR3 reads CASSLWTGRGEQYF. In DNA, the CDR3 is TGTGCCAGCAGTTTATGGACGGGGCGGGGGGAGCAGTACTTC.

The chain employs TRBV7-7 and TRBJ2-7, with D tentatively TRBD1 (6 bases). Trimming took off 5 bases at V and 7 bases at J, with 15 bases between the two ends. Germline V gene data show CDR1 as SSHAT and CDR2 as FNYEAQ (reference sequence). The CDR3 extends over 13 amino acids. CDR3 residues: CASSLDSTGEQYF. The CDR3 DNA is TGTGCCAGCAGCCTGGACAGTACGGGAGAGCAGTACTTC.

This chain links TRBV5-1 with TRBJ2-7; 7 bases line up with TRBD1. This CDR3 has 14 amino acids. Germline V gene data show CDR1 as SGHRS and CDR2 as YFSETQ. Losses at the gene ends were 7 bases for V and 5 bases for J; bases not matched to a gene: 12. The CDR3 here is CASRAPGQSNEQYF. CDR3 sequence (DNA): TGCGCCAGCCGGGCCCCGGGACAGAGTAACGAGCAGTACTTC.

The chain carries TRBV11-2 and TRBJ2-2; a possible D gene is TRBD2 (5 bases). Germline CDR1 is SGHAT and CDR2 is FQNNGV. This CDR3 has 14 amino acids. The germline V and J ends were trimmed by 0 bases and 6 bases, with 8 bases remaining between them. This CDR3 is CASSLERAAGELFF. CDR3 DNA sequence: TGTGCCAGCAGCTTAGAAAGAGCGGCCGGGGAGCTGTTTTTT.

This clonotype appeared once. J is TRBJ2-7 and V is TRBV7-2; 7 bases align to TRBD2. The CDR3 is made up of 14 amino acids. With 5 bases clipped from V and 6 bases from J, the junction kept 10 bases outside the gene matches. CDR1 and CDR2 (germline): SGHTA, FQGNSA. Written as DNA, the CDR3 is TGTGCCAGCAGCCCACAGCGGGGACGCGGCGAGCAGTACTTC. It translates to CASSPQRGRGEQYF.

This chain uses TRBV5-1 with TRBJ2-3; TRBD2 is a possible D gene (5 bases). Germline V gene data show CDR1 as SGHRS and CDR2 as YFSETQ. This CDR3 has 14 amino acids. Trimming stripped 2 bases from V and 3 bases from J, with 10 bases between. The CDR3 DNA reads as TGCGCCAGCAGCTTCGACGGGGAGACAGATACGCAGTATTTT. Translating gives CASSFDGETDTQYF.

CDR3 DNA sequence: TGCAGCGCAGCCCCTAGCGGGGCTCCGGGGCAGTTCTTC. This encodes CSAAPSGAPGQFF. V is TRBV29-1 and J is TRBJ2-1, with TRBD2 identical over 9 bases. CDR1 is SQVTM and CDR2 is ANQGSEA in the germline V gene. This CDR3 contains 13 residues. J was trimmed by 12 bases and V by 7 bases; bases with no gene match: 13.

The rearrangement joins TRBV5-1 to TRBJ1-4; D gene ambiguous. V dropped 0 bases and J dropped 4 bases, with 7 bases sitting between them. The CDR3 consists of 14 residues. Germline-derived CDR1 and CDR2 are SGHRS and YFSETQ. In DNA form, the CDR3 reads TGCGCCAGCAGCTTGGAGACAAGTAATGAAAAACTGTTTTTT. Protein product: CASSLETSNEKLFF.

Note on this clonotype: A junction end diverges from the germline sequence, so it may reflect a read error. The chain links TRBV7-9 to TRBJ2-6; either TRBD1 or TRBD2 may supply D (5 bases each). Germline values: CDR1 SEHNR, CDR2 FQNEAQ (reference sequence). The CDR3 is 16 amino acids. In nucleotides, the CDR3 is TGTGCCAGCAGATTAGGGGCCCCTAGCCGGGCCAACGTCCTGACTTTC. It codes for CASRLGAPSRANVLTF.

The chain is built from TRBV11-2 and TRBJ2-6; 9 nucleotides align to TRBD1. From germline, CDR1 is SGHAT and CDR2 FQNNGV. The CDR3 has 19 amino acids. V was clipped by 3 bases and J by 0 bases; unmatched bases: 9. For the CDR3, the DNA is TGTGCCAGCAGCTTGGGGACAGGGTTTAAGGGCTCTGGGGCCAACGTCCTGACTTTC. It encodes CASSLGTGFKGSGANVLTF.

J is TRBJ2-1 and V is TRBV3-1; D perhaps matches TRBD2 (5 bases). The CDR3 consists of 10 residues. Germline assignment: CDR1 LGHDT and CDR2 YNNKEL (reference sequence). The CDR3 DNA reads as TGTGTGGTCGGGGTCGATGAGCAGTTCTTC. It specifies CVVGVDEQFF.

The chain couples TRBV10-3 to TRBJ1-1, with D unresolved. Germline-derived CDR1 and CDR2 are ENHRY and SYGVKD. Trimming removed 7 bases at V and 1 base at J, with 10 bases between. CDR3 length: 13 amino acids. The CDR3 here is CAINSRQNTEAFF. The DNA of the CDR3 is TGTGCCATCAATAGTCGACAGAACACTGAAGCTTTCTTT.

The chain carries TRBV4-2 and TRBJ2-7; TRBD1 or TRBD2 may be the D gene (5 bases each). The CDR3 is made up of 15 amino acids. V lost 4 bases and J 5 bases, leaving 18 bases between the germline ends. Germline V lookup: CDR1 LGHNA, CDR2 YNFKEQ. CDR3 sequence reads: CASSRSRGSRDEQYF. CDR3 bases: TGTGCCAGCAGCCGGTCTCGGGGTAGCAGGGACGAGCAGTACTTC.

The chain recombines TRBV2 with TRBJ1-1; D remains ambiguous. V was cut by 6 bases and J by 4 bases, with 18 bases left in between. The V gene's germline CDR1 is SNHLY and CDR2 FYNNEI. This CDR3 has 15 residues. The CDR3 spells CASRLTGAWSTEAFF. The CDR3 DNA reads TGTGCCAGCAGGCTGACGGGAGCTTGGAGCACTGAAGCTTTCTTT.

The chain links TRBV20-1 to TRBJ2-7; D not resolved. This CDR3 is built from 13 residues. Deletions cut 0 bases from V and 7 bases from J, with 13 bases between. Germline V gene lookup returns CDR1 DFQATT and CDR2 SNEGSKA (reference sequence). The CDR3 DNA reads as TGCAGTGCTAGAGAGGGGATCGTTGGAGAGCAGTACTTC. Its translation is CSAREGIVGEQYF.

The genes are TRBV20-1 and TRBJ2-2; TRBD1 matches 11 bases. J was trimmed by 1 base and V by 6 bases; bases with no gene match: 4. Germline V gene lookup returns CDR1 DFQATT and CDR2 SNEGSKA (reference sequence). The CDR3 extends over 15 amino acids. The CDR3 is CSARTGGVNTGELFF. CDR3 DNA: TGCAGTGCCCGGACAGGGGGCGTGAACACCGGGGAGCTGTTTTTT.